The T cell receptor beta chain described here comes from a study of T cell repertoires in cytomegalovirus infection. Note on this clonotype: Its matching antigen is unknown.

Via MiXCR, TCRdb re-called the reads, giving one row per CDR3 protein. The table lists under 850,000 distinct CDR3 sequences, about 33% of them singletons, with approximately 18% in the top ten. The sequence derives from a human donor in good health (CMV status not recorded). Some clones in this sample may be carry-over from other donors' samples. The source material was cultured PBMCs, sampled from culture after CMV antigen stimulation.

This chain's CDR3 is CASSPRQLGGYNEQFF. The CDR3 nucleotides read TGTGCCAGCAGCCCACGCCAACTGGGGGGCTACAATGAGCAGTTCTTC. The chain links TRBV7-9 to TRBJ2-1, with D possibly being TRBD2 (6 bases). The CDR3 spans 16 residues. In germline, CDR1 is SEHNR, CDR2 FQNEAQ (reference sequence). V was trimmed by 5 bases and J by 3 bases, leaving 17 bases between them.